This T cell receptor beta chain was found in a study of CD8 T cells in Susac syndrome. The CDR3 is made up of 16 amino acids. Trimming pared 5 bases from V and 5 bases from J, leaving 19 bases between. The germline V gene has CDR1 SGHDN and CDR2 FVKESK. Study observations and caveats: It was acknowledged by the study that relatively few individuals were included in its TCR sequencing and HLA analysis.

The study sequenced TCR beta in blood CD8+ and CD4+ T cells. TEMRA cells were FACS-enriched, with CD8+ and CD4+ T cells isolated negatively. Worth noting for this clonotype: Its antigen is not identified.

When the RNA was reverse transcribed, random hexamers were used with an input of roughly 0.5 to 1 ug. The authors amplified TCR beta CDR3 across 54 Vbeta and 13 Jbeta using immunoSEQ multiplex PCR. A single record per CDR3 protein comes from TCRdb applying MiXCR to the immunoSEQ multiplex PCR reads. The table lists roughly 130,000 distinct CDR3 sequences, 85% to 95% of them singletons. The V call is TRBV14, the J call TRBJ1-5; maybe TRBD1 (6 bases). The source material was CD4+ T cells from PBMCs. The sequence derives from a human donor with multiple sclerosis. CDR3 nucleotides: TGTGCCAGCAGCTTACGACTGCCAAGGGGGGATCAGCCCCAGCATTTT. Encoded protein: CASSLRLPRGDQPQHF.